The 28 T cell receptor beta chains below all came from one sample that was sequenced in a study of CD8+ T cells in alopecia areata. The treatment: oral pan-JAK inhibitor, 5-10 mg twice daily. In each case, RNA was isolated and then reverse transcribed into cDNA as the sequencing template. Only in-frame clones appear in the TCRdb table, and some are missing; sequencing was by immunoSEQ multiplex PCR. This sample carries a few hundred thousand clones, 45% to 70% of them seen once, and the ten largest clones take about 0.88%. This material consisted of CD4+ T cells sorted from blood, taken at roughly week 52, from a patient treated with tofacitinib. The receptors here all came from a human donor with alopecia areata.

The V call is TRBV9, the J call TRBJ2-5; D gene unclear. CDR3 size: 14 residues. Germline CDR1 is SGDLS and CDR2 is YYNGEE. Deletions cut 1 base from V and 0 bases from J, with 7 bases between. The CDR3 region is CASSVFTNQETQYF. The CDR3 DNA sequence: TGTGCCAGCAGCGTATTTACCAACCAAGAGACCCAGTACTTC.

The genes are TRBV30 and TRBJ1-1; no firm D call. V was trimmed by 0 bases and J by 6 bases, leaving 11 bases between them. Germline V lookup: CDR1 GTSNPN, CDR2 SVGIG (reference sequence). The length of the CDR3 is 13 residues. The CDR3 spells CAWSVNRGSEAFF. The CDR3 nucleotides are TGTGCCTGGAGTGTAAACAGAGGGTCTGAAGCTTTCTTT.

CDR3 sequence (DNA): TGTGCCAGCAGCGTGAGACAGGGAAATGAAAAACTGTTTTTT. Protein product: CASSVRQGNEKLFF. This chain connects TRBV9 to TRBJ1-4, with TRBD1 matching over 7 bases. The CDR3 length is 14 residues. Trimming at V came to 2 bases and at J to 5 bases, leaving 3 bases not matched to a gene. CDR1 is SGDLS and CDR2 is YYNGEE in the germline V gene.

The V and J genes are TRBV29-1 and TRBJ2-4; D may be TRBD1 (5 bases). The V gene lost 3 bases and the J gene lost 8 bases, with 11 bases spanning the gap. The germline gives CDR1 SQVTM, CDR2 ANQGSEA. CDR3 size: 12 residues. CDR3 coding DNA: TGCAGCGTTGAGGTCTTAGGGGACATTCAGTACTTC. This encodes CSVEVLGDIQYF.

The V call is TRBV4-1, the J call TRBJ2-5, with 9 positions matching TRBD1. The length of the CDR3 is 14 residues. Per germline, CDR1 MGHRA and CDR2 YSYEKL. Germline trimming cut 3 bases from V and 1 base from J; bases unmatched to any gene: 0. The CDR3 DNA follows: TGCGCCAGCAGCCAGACAGGGGGCCAAGAGACCCAGTACTTC. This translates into CASSQTGGQETQYF.

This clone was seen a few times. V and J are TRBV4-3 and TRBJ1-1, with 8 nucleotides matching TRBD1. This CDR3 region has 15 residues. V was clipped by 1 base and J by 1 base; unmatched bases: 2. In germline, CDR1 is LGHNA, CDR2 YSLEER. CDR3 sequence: CASSQVGTGNTEAFF. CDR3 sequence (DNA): TGCGCCAGCAGCCAAGTGGGGACAGGGAACACTGAAGCTTTCTTT.

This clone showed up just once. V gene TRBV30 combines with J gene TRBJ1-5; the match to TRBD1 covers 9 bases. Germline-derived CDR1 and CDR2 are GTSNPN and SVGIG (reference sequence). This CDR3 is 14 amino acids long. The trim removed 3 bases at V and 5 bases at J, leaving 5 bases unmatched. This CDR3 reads CAWRGQGGHQPQHF. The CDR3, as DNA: TGTGCCTGGAGGGGACAGGGTGGTCATCAGCCCCAGCATTTT.

The CDR3 DNA is TGTGCCAGCAGTGCACTCGGGGTCCGGGAGACCCAGTACTTC. It encodes CASSALGVRETQYF. The J gene is TRBJ2-5, the V gene TRBV7-9, with D possibly matching TRBD2 (5 bases). CDR3 size: 14 residues. Germline CDR1 is SEHNR and CDR2 is FQNEAQ (reference sequence). Trimming stripped 6 bases from V and 5 bases from J, with 16 bases between.

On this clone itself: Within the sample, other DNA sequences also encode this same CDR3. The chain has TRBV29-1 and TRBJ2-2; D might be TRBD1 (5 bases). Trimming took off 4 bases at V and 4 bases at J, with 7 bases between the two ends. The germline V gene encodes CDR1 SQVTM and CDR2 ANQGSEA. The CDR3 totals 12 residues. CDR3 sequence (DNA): TGCAGCGTTGGGCAGGGCACCGGGGAGCTGTTTTTT. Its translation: CSVGQGTGELFF.

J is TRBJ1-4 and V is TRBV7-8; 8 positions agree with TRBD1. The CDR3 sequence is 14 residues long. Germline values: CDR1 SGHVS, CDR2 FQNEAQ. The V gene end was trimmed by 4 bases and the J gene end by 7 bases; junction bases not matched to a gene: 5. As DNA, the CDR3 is TGTGCCAGCAGCTCCGGACAGGGTGGTGAAAAACTGTTTTTT. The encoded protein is CASSSGQGGEKLFF.

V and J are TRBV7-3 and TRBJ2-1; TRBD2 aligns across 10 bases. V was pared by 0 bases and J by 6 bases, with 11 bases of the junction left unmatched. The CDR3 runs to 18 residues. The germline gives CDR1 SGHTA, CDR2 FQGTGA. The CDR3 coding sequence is TGTGCCAGCAGCTTAACGCGGCTAGCGGGGGCTGGAAGCAATGAGCAGTTCTTC. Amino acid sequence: CASSLTRLAGAGSNEQFF. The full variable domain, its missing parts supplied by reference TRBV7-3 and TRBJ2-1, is GAGVSQTPSNKVTEKGKYVELRCDPISGHTALYWYRQSLGQGPEFLIYFQGTGAADDSGLPNDRFFAVRPEGSVSTLKIQRTERGDSAVYLCASSLTRLAGAGSNEQFFGPGTRLTVL.

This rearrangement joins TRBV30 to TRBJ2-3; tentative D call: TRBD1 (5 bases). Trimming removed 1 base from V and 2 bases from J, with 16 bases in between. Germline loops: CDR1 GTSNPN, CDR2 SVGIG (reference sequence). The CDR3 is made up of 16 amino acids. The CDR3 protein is CAWSGRVLGSTDTQYF. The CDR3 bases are TGTGCCTGGAGTGGCAGGGTTTTGGGTTCCACAGATACGCAGTATTTT.

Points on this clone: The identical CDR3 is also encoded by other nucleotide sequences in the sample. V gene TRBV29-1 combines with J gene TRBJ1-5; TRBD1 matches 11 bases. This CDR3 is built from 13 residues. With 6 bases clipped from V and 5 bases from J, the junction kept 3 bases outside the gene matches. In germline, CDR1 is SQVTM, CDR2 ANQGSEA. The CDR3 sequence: CSVGQGGDQPQHF. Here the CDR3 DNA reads TGCAGCGTGGGACAGGGGGGGGATCAGCCCCAGCATTTT. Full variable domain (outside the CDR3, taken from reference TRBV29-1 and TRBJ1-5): SAVISQKPSRDICQRGTSLTIQCQVDSQVTMMFWYRQQPGQSLTLIATANQGSEATYESGFVIDKFPISRPNLTFSTLTVSNMSPEDSSIYLCSVGQGGDQPQHFGDGTRLSIL.

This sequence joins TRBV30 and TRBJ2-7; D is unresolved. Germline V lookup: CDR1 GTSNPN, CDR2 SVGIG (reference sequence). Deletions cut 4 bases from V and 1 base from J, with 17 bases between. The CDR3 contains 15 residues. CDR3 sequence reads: CAWKRWASDSYEQYF. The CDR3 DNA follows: TGTGCCTGGAAACGTTGGGCCTCGGATTCCTACGAGCAGTACTTC.

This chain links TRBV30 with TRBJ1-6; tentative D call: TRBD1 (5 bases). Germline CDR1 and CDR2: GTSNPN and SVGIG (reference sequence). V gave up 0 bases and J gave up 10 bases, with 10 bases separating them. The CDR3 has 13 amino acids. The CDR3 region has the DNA TGTGCCTGGAGTGTACAGGATCGGTCACCCCTCCACTTT. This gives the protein CAWSVQDRSPLHF. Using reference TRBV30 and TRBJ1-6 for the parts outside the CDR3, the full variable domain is SQTIHQWPATLVQPVGSPLSLECTVEGTSNPNLYWYRQAAGRGLQLLFYSVGIGQISSEVPQNLSASRPQDRQFILSSKKLLLSDSGFYLCAWSVQDRSPLHFGNGTRLTVT.

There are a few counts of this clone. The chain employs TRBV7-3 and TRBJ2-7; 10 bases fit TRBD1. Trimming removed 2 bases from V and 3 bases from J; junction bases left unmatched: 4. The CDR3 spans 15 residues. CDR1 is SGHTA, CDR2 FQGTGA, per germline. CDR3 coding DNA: TGTGCCAGCAGCTTAGGAGGGACAGGGGACTACGAGCAGTACTTC. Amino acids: CASSLGGTGDYEQYF.

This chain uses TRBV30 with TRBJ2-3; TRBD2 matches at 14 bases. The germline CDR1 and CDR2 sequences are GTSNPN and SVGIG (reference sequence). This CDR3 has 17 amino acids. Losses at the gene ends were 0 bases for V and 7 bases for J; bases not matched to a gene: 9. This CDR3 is CAWSVGGTSGGWNTQYF. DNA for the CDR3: TGTGCCTGGAGTGTAGGAGGGACTAGCGGGGGTTGGAATACGCAGTATTTT.

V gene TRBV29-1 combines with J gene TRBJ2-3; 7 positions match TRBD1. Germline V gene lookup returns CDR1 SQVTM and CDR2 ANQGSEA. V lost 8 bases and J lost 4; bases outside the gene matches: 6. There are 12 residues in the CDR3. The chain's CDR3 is CSSKQGSDTQYF. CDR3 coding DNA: TGCAGCTCCAAACAGGGGTCAGATACGCAGTATTTT.

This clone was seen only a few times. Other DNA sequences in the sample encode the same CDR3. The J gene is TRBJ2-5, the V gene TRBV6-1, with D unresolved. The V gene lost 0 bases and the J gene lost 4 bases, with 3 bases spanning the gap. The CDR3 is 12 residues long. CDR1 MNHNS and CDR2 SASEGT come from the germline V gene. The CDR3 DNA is TGTGCCAGCAGTGAAGCGGTAGAGACCCAGTACTTC. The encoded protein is CASSEAVETQYF.

DNA for the CDR3: TGTGCCAGCAGTGCCCAGGAAGCTTCACCCCTCCACTTT. Translated, it gives CASSAQEASPLHF. The chain links TRBV6-4 to TRBJ1-6; no definite D call. The germline V gene has CDR1 MRHNA and CDR2 SNTAGT. V lost 4 bases and J lost 9, with 10 bases in between. The CDR3 has 13 residues.

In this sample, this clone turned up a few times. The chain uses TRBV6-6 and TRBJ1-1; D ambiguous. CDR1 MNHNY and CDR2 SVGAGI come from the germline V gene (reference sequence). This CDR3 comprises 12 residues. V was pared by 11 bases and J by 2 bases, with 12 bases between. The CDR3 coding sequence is TGTGCCGGACGGACTAGTAACACTGAAGCTTTCTTT. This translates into CAGRTSNTEAFF.

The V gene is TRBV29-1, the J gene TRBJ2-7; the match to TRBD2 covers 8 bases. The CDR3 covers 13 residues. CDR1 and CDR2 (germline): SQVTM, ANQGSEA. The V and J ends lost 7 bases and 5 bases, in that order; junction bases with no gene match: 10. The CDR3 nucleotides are TGCAGCGCCGGGGGGGCGTTGATCCACGAGCAGTACTTC. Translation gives CSAGGALIHEQYF.

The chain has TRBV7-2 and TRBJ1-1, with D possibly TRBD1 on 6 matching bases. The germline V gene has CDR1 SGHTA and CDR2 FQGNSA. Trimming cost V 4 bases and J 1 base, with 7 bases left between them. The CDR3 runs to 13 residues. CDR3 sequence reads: CASSWGQNTEAFF. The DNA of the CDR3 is TGTGCCAGCAGCTGGGGACAGAACACTGAAGCTTTCTTT. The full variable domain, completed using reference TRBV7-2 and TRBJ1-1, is GAGVSQSPSNKVTEKGKDVELRCDPISGHTALYWYRQSLGQGLEFLIYFQGNSAPDKSGLPSDRFSAERTGGSVSTLTIQRTQQEDSAVYLCASSWGQNTEAFFGQGTRLTVV.

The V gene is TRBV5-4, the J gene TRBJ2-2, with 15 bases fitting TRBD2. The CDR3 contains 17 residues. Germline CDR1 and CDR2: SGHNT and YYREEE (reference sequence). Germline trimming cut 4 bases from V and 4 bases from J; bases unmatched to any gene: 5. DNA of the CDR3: TGTGCCAGCAGCATTCCGGGACTAGCGGGGGGCACCGGGGAGCTGTTTTTT. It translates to CASSIPGLAGGTGELFF.

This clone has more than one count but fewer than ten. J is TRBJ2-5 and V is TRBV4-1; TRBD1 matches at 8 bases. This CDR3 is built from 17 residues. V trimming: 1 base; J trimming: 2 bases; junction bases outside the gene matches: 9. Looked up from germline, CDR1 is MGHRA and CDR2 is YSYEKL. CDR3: CASSQVGQGANQETQYF. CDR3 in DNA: TGCGCCAGCAGCCAAGTGGGCCAGGGGGCGAATCAAGAGACCCAGTACTTC.

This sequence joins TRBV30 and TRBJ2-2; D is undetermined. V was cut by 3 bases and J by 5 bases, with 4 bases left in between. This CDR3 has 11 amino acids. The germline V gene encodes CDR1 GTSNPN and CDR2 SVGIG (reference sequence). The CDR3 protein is CAWRDTGELFF. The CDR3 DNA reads TGTGCCTGGAGGGATACCGGGGAGCTGTTTTTT.

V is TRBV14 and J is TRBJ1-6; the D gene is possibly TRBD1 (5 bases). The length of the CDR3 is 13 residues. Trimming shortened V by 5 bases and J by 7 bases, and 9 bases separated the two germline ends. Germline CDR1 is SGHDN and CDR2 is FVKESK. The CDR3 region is CASSGGGNSPLHF. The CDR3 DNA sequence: TGTGCCAGCAGCGGGGGAGGCAATTCACCCCTCCACTTT.

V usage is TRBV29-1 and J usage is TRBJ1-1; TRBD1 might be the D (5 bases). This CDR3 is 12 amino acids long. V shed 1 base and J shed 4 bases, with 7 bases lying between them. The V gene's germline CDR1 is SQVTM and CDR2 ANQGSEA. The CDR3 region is CSVEGRGTEAFF. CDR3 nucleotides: TGCAGCGTTGAAGGGAGGGGCACTGAAGCTTTCTTT.